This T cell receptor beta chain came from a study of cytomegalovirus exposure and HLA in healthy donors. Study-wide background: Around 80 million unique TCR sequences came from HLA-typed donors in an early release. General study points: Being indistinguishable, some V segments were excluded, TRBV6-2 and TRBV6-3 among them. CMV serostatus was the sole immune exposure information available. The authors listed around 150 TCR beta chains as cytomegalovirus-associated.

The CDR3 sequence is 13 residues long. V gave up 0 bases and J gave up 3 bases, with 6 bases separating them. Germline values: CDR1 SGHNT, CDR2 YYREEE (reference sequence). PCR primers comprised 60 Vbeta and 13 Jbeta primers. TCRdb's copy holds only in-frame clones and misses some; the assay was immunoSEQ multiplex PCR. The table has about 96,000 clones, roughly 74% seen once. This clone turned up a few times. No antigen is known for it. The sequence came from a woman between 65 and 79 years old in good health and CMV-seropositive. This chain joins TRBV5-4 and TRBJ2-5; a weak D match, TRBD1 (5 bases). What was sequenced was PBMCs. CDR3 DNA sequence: TGTGCCAGCAGCTTGGCCAGGGAAGAGACCCAGTACTTC. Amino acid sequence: CASSLAREETQYF.